This T cell receptor (beta chain) was sequenced for a study of blood T cell repertoires in COVID-19. Turning to the study itself: In each case, the material was cDNA or gDNA derived from T cells, B-cell-depleted T cells, or PBMCs.

Authors' methods: How many nucleated cells were present was estimated from reference gene primer amplification. The table came from immunoSEQ multiplex PCR; TCRdb's copy has only in-frame clones and leaves some out. The D gene and trimming were derived from the DNA, and the V and J assignments and clone size from that table. The sample contains fewer than 90,000 clones, more than 65% of which appear only once. This CDR3 comprises 15 residues. Germline assignment: CDR1 MNHEY and CDR2 SVGAGI. V lost 5 bases and J lost 0; bases outside the gene matches: 4. This clone was picked up one time. The source material was peripheral blood. The source of this sequence is a man between 65 and 85 years old with COVID-19, enrolled during active disease. The gene calls are TRBV6-5 and TRBJ2-7; 10 bases line up with TRBD1. The CDR3 DNA follows: TGTGCCAGCAGTCTCAGACAGGGGGCCTCCTACGAGCAGTACTTC. Encoded protein: CASSLRQGASYEQYF.